This TCR beta chain stems from a study of blood T cell repertoires in COVID-19. The CDR3 has 17 residues. The ends lost 1 base at V and 1 base at J; junction bases unmatched: 5. From germline, CDR1 is LGHNT and CDR2 FRNRAP. TCRdb's copy holds only in-frame clones and misses some; the assay was immunoSEQ multiplex PCR. The sample lists about 200,000 clones, 65% to 85% occurring once. Sequencing was performed on PBMCs or T cells enriched from blood (not recorded which). The source of this sequence is a woman in her forties with acute COVID-19. This chain uses TRBV12-5 with TRBJ2-1, with TRBD1 matching over 9 bases. The CDR3 sequence: CASGLALQGASYNEQFF. The DNA for the CDR3 is TGTGCTAGTGGTTTGGCGTTACAGGGGGCTTCCTACAATGAGCAGTTCTTC.